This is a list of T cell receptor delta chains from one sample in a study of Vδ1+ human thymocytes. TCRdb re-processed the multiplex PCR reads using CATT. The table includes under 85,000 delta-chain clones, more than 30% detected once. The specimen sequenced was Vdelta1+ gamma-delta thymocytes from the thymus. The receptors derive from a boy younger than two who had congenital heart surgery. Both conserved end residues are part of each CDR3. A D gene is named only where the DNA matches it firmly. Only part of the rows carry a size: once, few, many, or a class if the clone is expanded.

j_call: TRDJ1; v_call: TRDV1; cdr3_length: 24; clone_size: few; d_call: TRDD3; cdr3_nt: TGTGCTCTTGGGGAACAAAGCGACCTTCCTACGTCACTGGGGGATACTTGGTACACCGATAAACTCATCTTT; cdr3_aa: CALGEQSDLPTSLGDTWYTDKLIF
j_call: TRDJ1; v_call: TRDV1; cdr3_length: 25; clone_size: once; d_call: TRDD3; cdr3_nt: TGTGCTCTTGGGGGACGCTCTCATTACCAGAGGGGGATAGGAGAGCTATTTGGGCGCACCGATAAACTCATCTTT; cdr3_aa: CALGGRSHYQRGIGELFGRTDKLIF
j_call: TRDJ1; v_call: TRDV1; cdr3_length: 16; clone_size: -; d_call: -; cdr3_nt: TGTGCTCTTGGGGCTCGAAGGCGCCGGTACACCGATAAACTCATCTTT; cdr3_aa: CALGARRRRYTDKLIF
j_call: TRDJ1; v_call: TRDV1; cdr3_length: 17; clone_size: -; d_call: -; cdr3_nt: TGTGCTCTTGGGGAATTCCCGAAAAGGAACATTACGGATAAACTCATCTTT; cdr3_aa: CALGEFPKRNITDKLIF
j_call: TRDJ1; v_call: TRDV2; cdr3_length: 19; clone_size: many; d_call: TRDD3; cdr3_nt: TGTGCCTGTGACACCCGTACTGGGGGATTAGTTTTTAACACCGATAAACTCATCTTT; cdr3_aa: CACDTRTGGLVFNTDKLIF
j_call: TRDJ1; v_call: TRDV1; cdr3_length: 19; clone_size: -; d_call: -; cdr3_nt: TGTGCTCTTGGGGAAGGGCGTCCCCTGCTCCTAGAGTACACCGATAAACTCATCTTT; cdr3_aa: CALGEGRPLLLEYTDKLIF
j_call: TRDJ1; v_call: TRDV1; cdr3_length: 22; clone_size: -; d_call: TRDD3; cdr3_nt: TGTGCTCTTGGGGAACGAAATCCTAGTGAGGTACTGGGGGATCCTTACACCGATAAACTCATCTTT; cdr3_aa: CALGERNPSEVLGDPYTDKLIF
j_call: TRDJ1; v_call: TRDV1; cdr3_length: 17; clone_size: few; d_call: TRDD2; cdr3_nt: TGTGCTCTTGGGGATCCCCCTTCCTACTCGGACCTTATCAAACTCATCTTT; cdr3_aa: CALGDPPSYSDLIKLIF
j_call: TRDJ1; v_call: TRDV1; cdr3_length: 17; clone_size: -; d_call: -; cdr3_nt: TGTGCTCTTGGGGCACACCACGGGTTACCCTTTACCGATAAACTCATCTTT; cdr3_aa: CALGAHHGLPFTDKLIF
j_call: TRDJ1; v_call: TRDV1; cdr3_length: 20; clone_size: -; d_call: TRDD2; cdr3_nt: TGTGCTCTTGGGGAACTCGCTGAACGCTTCCTACGGGCGGATAGGGGGAAACTCATCTTT; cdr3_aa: CALGELAERFLRADRGKLIF
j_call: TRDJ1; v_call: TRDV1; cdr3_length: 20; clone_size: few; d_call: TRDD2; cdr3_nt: TGTGCTCTTGGGGAGCCTACTACTTCCTACTTGCTGGGGTACACCGATAAACTCATCTTT; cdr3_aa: CALGEPTTSYLLGYTDKLIF
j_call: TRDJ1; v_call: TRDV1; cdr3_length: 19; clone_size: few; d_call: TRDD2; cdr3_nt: TGTGCTCTTGGGGTCCTTCTTCCTACAGTGAAACTGGGCACCGATAAACTCATCTTT; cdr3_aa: CALGVLLPTVKLGTDKLIF
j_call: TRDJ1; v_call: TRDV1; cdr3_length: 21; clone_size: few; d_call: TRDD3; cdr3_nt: TGTGCTCTTGGGACCTTACCTTCCACTGGGGGATACGCGCGGTTGACCGATAAACTCATCTTT; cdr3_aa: CALGTLPSTGGYARLTDKLIF
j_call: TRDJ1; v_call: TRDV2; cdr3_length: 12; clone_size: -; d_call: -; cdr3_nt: TGTGCCTGTGACTCCCGGCCGTGGACACTCATCTTT; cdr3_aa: CACDSRPWTLIF
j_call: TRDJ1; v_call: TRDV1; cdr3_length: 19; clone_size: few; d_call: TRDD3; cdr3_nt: TGTGCTCTTGGGGAACTCCCTCCTACCACCGGGATACGGGCCGATAAACTCATCTTT; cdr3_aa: CALGELPPTTGIRADKLIF
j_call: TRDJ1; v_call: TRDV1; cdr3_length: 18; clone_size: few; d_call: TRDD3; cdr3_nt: TGTGCTCTTGGGGAACTTTCACGAGGGATACGTGCGGGCCCTAAACTCATCTTT; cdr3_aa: CALGELSRGIRAGPKLIF
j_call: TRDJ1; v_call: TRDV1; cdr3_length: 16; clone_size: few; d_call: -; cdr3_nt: TGTGCTCTTGGGGAACACCTAATCCCGGGGTCGGATAAACTCATCTTT; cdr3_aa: CALGEHLIPGSDKLIF
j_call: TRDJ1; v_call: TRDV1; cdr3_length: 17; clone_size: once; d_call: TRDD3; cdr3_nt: TGTGCTCTTGGGGAAGAAGGCCGGGGGGATACAACCGATAAACTCATCTTT; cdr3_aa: CALGEEGRGDTTDKLIF
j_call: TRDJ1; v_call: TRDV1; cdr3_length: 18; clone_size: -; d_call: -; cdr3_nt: TGTGCACTTGGGGAACTAGAGGTCCTTGCTTTGTACACCGATAAACTCATCTTT; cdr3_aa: CALGELEVLALYTDKLIF